Given below is one T cell receptor (beta chain) in context. These data belong to a study of blood T cells in healthy people across ages. Through a sample-barcoded 5' primer and a J-beta primer mix, a second PCR was run for about 6 to 11 cycles. TCRdb called the 5' RACE reads again in MiXCR, with one record for every CDR3 protein. The sample consists of approximately 940,000 distinct CDR3 sequences, 40% to 60% of them appearing once. This CDR3 comprises 13 residues. Germline CDR1 is MDHEN and CDR2 is SYDVKM. Trimming removed 3 bases from V and 7 bases from J, with 12 bases in between. The chain combines TRBV28 with TRBJ1-1; D is undetermined. The sequence derives from a man aged 25-45 years in good health. Sequencing was done on a sample of blood. The CDR3 DNA follows: TGTGCCAGCAGTTTGATCCCGGACTATGAAGCTTTCTTT. Its protein product is CASSLIPDYEAFF.